This entry describes one T cell receptor (beta chain). Its antigen is undetermined. This entry is derived from a study of T cells in Graves' hyperthyroidism and ophthalmopathy. Across the whole study: It was at initial diagnosis, before any treatment, that peripheral blood was collected. The study's findings and limits: The majority of expanded thyroid clonotypes above 0.001 also appeared in blood.

There were TCR beta CDR3 regions amplified from RNA transcripts. An initial round of RT-PCR targeting the TCR CDR3 relied on the HTBI primer set. MiXCR was run by TCRdb on the multiplex PCR reads, yielding one entry per CDR3 protein. Here the sample spans 350,000 or so distinct CDR3 sequences, approximately 22% being singletons. Each diagnosis was grounded in clinical symptoms, serum thyroxine and TRAb, thyroid ultrasound, and orbital computed tomography. Cells are PBMCs isolated from over 7.5 ml of fresh blood. Germline loops: CDR1 SNHLY, CDR2 FYNNEI. V lost 8 bases and J 0 bases, leaving 17 bases between the germline ends. CDR3 length: 16 residues.

V and J are TRBV2 and TRBJ2-1; no definite D call. This TCR was sampled from a woman in her forties or fifties with Graves' hyperthyroidism. The sample was blood. In DNA form, the CDR3 reads TGTGCCAGCGTTAGGTCTACGGTGGTCTCCTACAATGAGCAGTTCTTC. It yields the protein CASVRSTVVSYNEQFF.